The T cell receptor (beta chain) described here comes from a study of metastatic and nonmetastatic thyroid tumors. All patients were treatment-naive before thyroid surgery. TCRdb re-clonotyped the PCR reads through MiXCR. The sample consists of about 5,000 clones, 25% to 30% of them appearing once. This clone was seen only a few times. The clonotype originates from a female donor with papillary thyroid cancer or a benign thyroid nodule (not recorded which). Some clones in this sample may be carry-over from other donors' samples. Sample: adjacent normal tissue.

CDR3 nucleotides: TGTGCCAGTAGTACCCCCACGTATGGCTACACCTTC. It translates to CASSTPTYGYTF. The V call is TRBV19, the J call TRBJ1-2; D is unresolved. Germline CDR1 and CDR2: LNHDA and SQIVND (reference sequence). The CDR3 sequence is 12 residues long. V was pared by 4 bases and J by 5 bases, with 8 bases between.